Detailed here is one T cell receptor beta chain. The entry originates in a study of blood T cell repertoires in COVID-19. Study in general: Italy, Spain and the United States were the sources of the convalescent and acute COVID-19 samples.

Original handling: Amplification of reference gene primers was used by the study to estimate nucleated cell counts. The assay was immunoSEQ multiplex PCR, and TCRdb's table has in-frame clones only and misses some. V and J calls and clone size are copied from that table; D and trimming were computed from the DNA. In the table there are approximately 250,000 clones, around 83% of which are singletons. The V gene's germline CDR1 is ENHRY and CDR2 SYGVKD. V lost 6 bases and J lost 2; bases outside the gene matches: 13. CDR3 size: 17 residues. The sample comprised peripheral blood. The rearrangement uses TRBV10-3 and TRBJ1-3, with 7 bases identical to TRBD1. This TCR was recovered from a man aged 35-49 years with acute or convalescent COVID-19. CDR3 in DNA: TGTGCCATCAGCCCAAACGACAGGGTGGGCGCTGGAAACACCATATATTTT. Protein sequence: CAISPNDRVGAGNTIYF.